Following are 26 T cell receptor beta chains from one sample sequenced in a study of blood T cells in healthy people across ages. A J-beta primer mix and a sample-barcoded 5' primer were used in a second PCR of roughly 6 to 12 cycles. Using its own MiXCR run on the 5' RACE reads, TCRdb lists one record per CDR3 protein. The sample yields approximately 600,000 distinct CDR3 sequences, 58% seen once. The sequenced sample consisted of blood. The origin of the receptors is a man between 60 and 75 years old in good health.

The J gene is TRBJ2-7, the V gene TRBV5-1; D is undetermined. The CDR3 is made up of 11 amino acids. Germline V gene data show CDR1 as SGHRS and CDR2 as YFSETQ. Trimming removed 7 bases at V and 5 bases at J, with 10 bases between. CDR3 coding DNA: TGCGCCAGCGGAATTAGGGACGAGCAGTACTTC. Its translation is CASGIRDEQYF.

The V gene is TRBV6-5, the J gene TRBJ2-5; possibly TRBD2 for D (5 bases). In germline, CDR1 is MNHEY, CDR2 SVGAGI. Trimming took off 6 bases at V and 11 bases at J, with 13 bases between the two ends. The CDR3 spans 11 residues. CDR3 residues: CASSPGIEQYF. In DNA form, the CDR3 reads TGTGCCAGCAGCCCGGGAATTGAGCAGTACTTC.

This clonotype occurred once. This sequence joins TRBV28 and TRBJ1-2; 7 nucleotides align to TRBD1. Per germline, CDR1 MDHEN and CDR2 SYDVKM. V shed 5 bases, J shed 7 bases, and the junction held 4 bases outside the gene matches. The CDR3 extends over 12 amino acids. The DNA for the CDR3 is TGTGCCAGCAGTGCGACAGGGTTTGGCTACACCTTC. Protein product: CASSATGFGYTF.

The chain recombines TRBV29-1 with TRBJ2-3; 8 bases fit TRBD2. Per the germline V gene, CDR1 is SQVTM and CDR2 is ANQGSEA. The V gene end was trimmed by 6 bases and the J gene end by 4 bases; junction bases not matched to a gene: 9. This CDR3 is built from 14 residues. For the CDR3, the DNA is TGCAGCGTACAAGCGACTAGCGTTGCAGATACGCAGTATTTT. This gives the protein CSVQATSVADTQYF.

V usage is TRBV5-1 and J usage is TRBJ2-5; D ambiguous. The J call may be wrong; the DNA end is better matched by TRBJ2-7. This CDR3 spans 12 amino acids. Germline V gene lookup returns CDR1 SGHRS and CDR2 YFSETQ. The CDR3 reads CASRRNKDEQYF. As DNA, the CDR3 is TGCGCCAGCAGACGAAATAAAGACGAGCAGTACTTC.

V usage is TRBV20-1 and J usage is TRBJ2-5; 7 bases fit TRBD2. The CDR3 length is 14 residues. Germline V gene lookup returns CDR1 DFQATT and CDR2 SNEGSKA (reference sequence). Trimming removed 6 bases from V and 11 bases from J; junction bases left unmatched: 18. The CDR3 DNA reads TGCAGTGCAGGGCGGGGGACTAACCCCCTCTCACAGTACTTC. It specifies CSAGRGTNPLSQYF.

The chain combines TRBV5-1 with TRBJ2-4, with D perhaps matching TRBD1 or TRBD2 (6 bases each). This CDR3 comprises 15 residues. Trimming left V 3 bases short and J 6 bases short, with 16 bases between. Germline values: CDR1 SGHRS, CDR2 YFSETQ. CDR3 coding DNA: TGCGCCAGCAGCTACTCCGGGGGACAAATAAACATTCAGTACTTC. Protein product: CASSYSGGQINIQYF.

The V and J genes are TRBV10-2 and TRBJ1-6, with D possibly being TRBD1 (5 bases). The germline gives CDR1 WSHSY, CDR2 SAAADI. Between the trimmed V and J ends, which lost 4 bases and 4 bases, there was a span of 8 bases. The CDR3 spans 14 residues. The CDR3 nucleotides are TGCGCCAGCAGTGGCGACAGTTATAATTCACCCCTCCACTTT. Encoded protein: CASSGDSYNSPLHF.

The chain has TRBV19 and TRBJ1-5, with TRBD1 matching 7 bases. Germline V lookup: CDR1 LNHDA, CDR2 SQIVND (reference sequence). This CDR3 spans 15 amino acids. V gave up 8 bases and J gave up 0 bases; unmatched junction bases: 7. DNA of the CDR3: TGTGCCAGTGGACAGGAGACTTATAGCAATCAGCCCCAGCATTTT. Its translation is CASGQETYSNQPQHF.

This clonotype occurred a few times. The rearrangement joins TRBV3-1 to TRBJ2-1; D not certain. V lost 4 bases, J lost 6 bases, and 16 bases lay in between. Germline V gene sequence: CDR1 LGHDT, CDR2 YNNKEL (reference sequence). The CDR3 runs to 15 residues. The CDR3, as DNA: TGTGCCAGCAGCCCTATAGGCTTGTTCTCCAATGAGCAGTTCTTC. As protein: CASSPIGLFSNEQFF.

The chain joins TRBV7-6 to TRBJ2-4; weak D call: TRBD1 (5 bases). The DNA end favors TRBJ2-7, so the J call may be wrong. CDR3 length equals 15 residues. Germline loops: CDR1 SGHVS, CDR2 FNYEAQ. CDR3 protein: CASSLQGAFGYEQYF. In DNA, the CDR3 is TGTGCCAGCAGCTTACAGGGTGCGTTTGGCTACGAGCAGTACTTC.

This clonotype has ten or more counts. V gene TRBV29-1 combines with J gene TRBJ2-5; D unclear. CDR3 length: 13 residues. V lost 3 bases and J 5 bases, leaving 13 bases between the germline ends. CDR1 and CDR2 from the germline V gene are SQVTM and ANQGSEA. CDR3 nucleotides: TGCAGCGTTGAGATAGTTGGTGTCGAGACCCAGTACTTC. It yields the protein CSVEIVGVETQYF.

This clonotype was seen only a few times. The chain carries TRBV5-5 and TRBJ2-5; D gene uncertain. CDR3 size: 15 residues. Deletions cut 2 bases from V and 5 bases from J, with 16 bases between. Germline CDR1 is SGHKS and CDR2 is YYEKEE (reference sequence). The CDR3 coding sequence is TGTGCCAGCAGCTTTCTCGGACCTGACGTGGAGACCCAGTACTTC. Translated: CASSFLGPDVETQYF.

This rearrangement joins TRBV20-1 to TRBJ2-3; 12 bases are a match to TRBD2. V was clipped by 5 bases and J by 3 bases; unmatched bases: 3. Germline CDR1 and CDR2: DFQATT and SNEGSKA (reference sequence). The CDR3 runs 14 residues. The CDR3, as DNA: TGCAGTGCTCCACTAGCGGGGGGTACAGATACGCAGTATTTT. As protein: CSAPLAGGTDTQYF.

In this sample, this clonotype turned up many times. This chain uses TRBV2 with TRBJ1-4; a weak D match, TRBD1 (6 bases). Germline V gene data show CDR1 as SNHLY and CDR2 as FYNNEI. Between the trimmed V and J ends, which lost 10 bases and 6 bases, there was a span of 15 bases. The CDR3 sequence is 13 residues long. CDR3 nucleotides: TGTGCCAACAAACGGGACAAATATGAAAAACTGTTTTTT. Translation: CANKRDKYEKLFF.

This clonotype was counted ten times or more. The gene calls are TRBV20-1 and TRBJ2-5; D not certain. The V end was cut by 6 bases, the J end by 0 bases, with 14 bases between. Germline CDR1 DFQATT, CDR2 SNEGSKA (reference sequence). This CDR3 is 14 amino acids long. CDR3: CSAHPPRNQETQYF. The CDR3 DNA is TGCAGTGCCCACCCCCCTCGGAACCAAGAGACCCAGTACTTC.

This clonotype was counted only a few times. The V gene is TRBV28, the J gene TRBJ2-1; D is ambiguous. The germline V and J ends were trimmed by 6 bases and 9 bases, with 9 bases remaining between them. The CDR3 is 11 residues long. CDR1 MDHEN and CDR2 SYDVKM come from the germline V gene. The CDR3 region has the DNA TGTGCCAGCAGCGATCGTCGTGAGCAGTTCTTC. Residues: CASSDRREQFF. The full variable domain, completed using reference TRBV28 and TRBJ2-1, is DVKVTQSSRYLVKRTGEKVFLECVQDMDHENMFWYRQDPGLGLRLIYFSYDVKMKEKGDIPEGYSVSREKKERFSLILESASTNQTSMYLCASSDRREQFFGPGTRLTVL.

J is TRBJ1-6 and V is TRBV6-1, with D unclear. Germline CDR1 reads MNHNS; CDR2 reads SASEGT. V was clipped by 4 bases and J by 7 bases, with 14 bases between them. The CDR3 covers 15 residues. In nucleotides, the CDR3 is TGTGCCAGCAGTGTATCCGCCAGTCAGAATTCACCCCTCCACTTT. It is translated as CASSVSASQNSPLHF.

In DNA, the CDR3 is TGTGCCAGCAGCTTAGAAAGGGACAGGGGGTCCCAAGAGACCCAGTACTTC. This encodes CASSLERDRGSQETQYF. The chain uses TRBV11-2 and TRBJ2-5, with 11 bases that match TRBD1. The germline V gene encodes CDR1 SGHAT and CDR2 FQNNGV. The V gene end was trimmed by 0 bases and the J gene end by 1 base; junction bases not matched to a gene: 4. The CDR3 consists of 17 residues.

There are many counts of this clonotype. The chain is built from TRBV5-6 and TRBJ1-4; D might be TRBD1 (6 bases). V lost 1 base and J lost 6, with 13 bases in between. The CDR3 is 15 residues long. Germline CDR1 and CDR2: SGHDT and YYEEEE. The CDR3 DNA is TGTGCCAGCAGCTTGTATGGGACATCTGATGAAAAACTGTTTTTT. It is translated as CASSLYGTSDEKLFF. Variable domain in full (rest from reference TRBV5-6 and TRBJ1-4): DAGVTQSPTHLIKTRGQQVTLRCSPKSGHDTVSWYQQALGQGPQFIFQYYEEEERQRGNFPDRFSGHQFPNYSSELNVNALLLGDSALYLCASSLYGTSDEKLFFGSGTQLSVL.

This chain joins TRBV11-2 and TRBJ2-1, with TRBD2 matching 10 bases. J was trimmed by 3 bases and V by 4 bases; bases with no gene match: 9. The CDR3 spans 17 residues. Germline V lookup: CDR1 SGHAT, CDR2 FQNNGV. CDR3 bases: TGTGCCAGCAGCTCGCTAGCGGGGGCCTTCCACTACAATGAGCAGTTCTTC. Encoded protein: CASSSLAGAFHYNEQFF.

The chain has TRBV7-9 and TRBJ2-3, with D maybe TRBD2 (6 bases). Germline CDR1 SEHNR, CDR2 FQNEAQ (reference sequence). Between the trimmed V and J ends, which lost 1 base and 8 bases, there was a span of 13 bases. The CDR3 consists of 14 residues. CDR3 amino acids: CASSLGLELGTQYF. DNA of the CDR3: TGTGCCAGCAGCTTAGGACTAGAATTGGGTACGCAGTATTTT. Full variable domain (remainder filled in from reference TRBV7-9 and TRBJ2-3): DTGVSQNPRHKITKRGQNVTFRCDPISEHNRLYWYRQTLGQGPEFLTYFQNEAQLEKSRLLSDRFSAERPKGSFSTLEIQRTEQGDSAMYLCASSLGLELGTQYFGPGTRLTVL.

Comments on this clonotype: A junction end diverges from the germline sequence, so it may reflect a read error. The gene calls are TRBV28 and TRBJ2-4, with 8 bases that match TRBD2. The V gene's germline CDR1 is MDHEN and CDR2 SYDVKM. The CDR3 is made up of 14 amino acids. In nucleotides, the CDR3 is TGTGCCCGCAGTTTACCGGGGGGGCAAAACATTCAGTACTTC. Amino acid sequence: CARSLPGGQNIQYF.

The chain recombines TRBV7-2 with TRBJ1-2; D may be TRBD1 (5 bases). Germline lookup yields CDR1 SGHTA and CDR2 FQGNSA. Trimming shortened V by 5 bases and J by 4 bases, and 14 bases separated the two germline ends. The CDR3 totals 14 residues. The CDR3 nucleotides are TGTGCCAGCAGCCCCTCTAGGGGATCCTATGGCTACACCTTC. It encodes CASSPSRGSYGYTF.

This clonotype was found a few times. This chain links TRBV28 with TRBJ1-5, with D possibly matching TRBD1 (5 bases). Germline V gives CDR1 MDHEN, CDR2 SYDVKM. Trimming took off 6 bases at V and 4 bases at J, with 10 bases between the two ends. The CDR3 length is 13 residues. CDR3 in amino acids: CASRRDGNQPQHF. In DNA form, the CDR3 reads TGTGCCAGCAGAAGGGACGGAAATCAGCCCCAGCATTTT. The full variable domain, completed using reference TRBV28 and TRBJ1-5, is DVKVTQSSRYLVKRTGEKVFLECVQDMDHENMFWYRQDPGLGLRLIYFSYDVKMKEKGDIPEGYSVSREKKERFSLILESASTNQTSMYLCASRRDGNQPQHFGDGTRLSIL.

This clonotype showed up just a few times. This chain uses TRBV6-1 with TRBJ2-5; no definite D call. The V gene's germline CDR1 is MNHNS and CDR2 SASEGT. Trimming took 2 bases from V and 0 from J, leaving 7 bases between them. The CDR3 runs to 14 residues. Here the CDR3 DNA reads TGTGCCAGCAGTGAAATTTTTCACCAAGAGACCCAGTACTTC. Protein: CASSEIFHQETQYF.